These 27 T cell receptor beta chains were sequenced from one sample in a study of blood T cell repertoires in COVID-19 (dated by TCRdb to 2020 to 2022). Libraries were prepared through the immunoSEQ multiplex PCR assay. TCRdb limited this immuneACCESS table to in-frame rearrangements with V and J called. A share of clones is missing; checked studies link under half to unresolved V genes, and the rest is unexplained. The table for this sample lists 200,000 to 250,000 clones; around 90% of them were counted only once. Around 6.5% of the sample is held by the ten biggest clonotypes. The sequenced material came from peripheral blood. These receptors were taken from a man between 60 and 75 years old who had recovered from COVID-19.

The genes are TRBV6-2 or TRBV6-3 and TRBJ1-5, with 8 bases identical to TRBD1. CDR3 length: 15 amino acids. Unmatched junction bases numbered 6, after V lost 5 bases and J lost 3 bases. Germline V CDR1 and CDR2: MNHEY, SVGEGT. CDR3 sequence (DNA): TGTGCCAGCAGTACAAGACAGGGGTACAATCAGCCCCAGCATTTT. Encoded protein: CASSTRQGYNQPQHF.

This clone was recorded only once. The chain carries TRBV30 and TRBJ2-7; a weak D match, TRBD2 (6 bases). The CDR3 contains 13 residues. CDR1 is GTSNPN and CDR2 is SVGIG in the germline V gene (reference sequence). Between the trimmed V and J ends, which lost 1 base and 6 bases, there was a span of 13 bases. Written as DNA, the CDR3 is TGTGCCTGGAGTGGACAGCCCGGGGGCGAGCAGTACTTC. This encodes CAWSGQPGGEQYF.

The rearrangement links TRBV7-9 to TRBJ2-2, with 8 bases aligning to TRBD2. V shed 5 bases, J shed 4 bases, and the junction held 9 bases outside the gene matches. CDR1 and CDR2 (germline): SEHNR, FQNEAQ (reference sequence). CDR3 length equals 16 residues. Here the CDR3 reads CASSLTGGKRTGELFF. In nucleotides, the CDR3 is TGTGCCAGCAGCCTCACGGGGGGGAAACGCACCGGGGAGCTGTTTTTT.

The V and J genes are TRBV9 and TRBJ2-3; TRBD1 aligns across 7 bases. Looked up from germline, CDR1 is SGDLS and CDR2 is YYNGEE. This CDR3 is 13 amino acids long. Trimming took 3 bases from V and 5 from J; bases not matched to a gene: 3. The CDR3 DNA follows: TGTGCCAGCAGCGCTAGGACAGGAGATACGCAGTATTTT. Its translation: CASSARTGDTQYF.

V usage is TRBV10-3 and J usage is TRBJ1-5; TRBD1 is a possible D gene (5 bases). The V and J ends lost 11 bases and 2 bases respectively, with 13 bases between them. Germline V gene lookup returns CDR1 ENHRY and CDR2 SYGVKD. The CDR3 length is 13 residues. CDR3 DNA sequence: TGTGCCGCCGGGGGGGTGGGCAATCAGCCCCAGCATTTT. Protein sequence: CAAGGVGNQPQHF.

This clone was counted only a few times. J is TRBJ2-7 and V is TRBV30; TRBD2 agrees at 7 bases. The V and J ends lost 3 bases and 2 bases, in that order; junction bases with no gene match: 7. Per the germline V gene, CDR1 is GTSNPN and CDR2 is SVGIG (reference sequence). This CDR3 contains 14 residues. This chain's CDR3 is CAWSLLADAYEQYF. In DNA, the CDR3 is TGTGCCTGGAGCCTTCTAGCGGACGCCTACGAGCAGTACTTC. Supplemented by reference TRBV30 and TRBJ2-7, the full variable domain reads SQTIHQWPATLVQPVGSPLSLECTVEGTSNPNLYWYRQAAGRGLQLLFYSVGIGQISSEVPQNLSASRPQDRQFILSSKKLLLSDSGFYLCAWSLLADAYEQYFGPGTRLTVT.

This chain joins TRBV2 and TRBJ2-5; the D is unclear. Deletions cut 8 bases from V and 0 bases from J, with 7 bases between. The CDR3 runs to 12 residues. Germline V gene lookup returns CDR1 SNHLY and CDR2 FYNNEI. CDR3 DNA: TGTGCCAGCCTACCGTACCAAGAGACCCAGTACTTC. It codes for CASLPYQETQYF. The entire variable domain, with the rest obtained from reference TRBV2 and TRBJ2-5, is as follows: EPEVTQTPSHQVTQMGQEVILRCVPISNHLYFYWYRQILGQKVEFLVSFYNNEISEKSEIFDDQFSVERPDGSNFTLKIRSTKLEDSAMYFCASLPYQETQYFGPGTRLLVL.

This clone showed up just once. This chain connects TRBV30 to TRBJ2-2; possibly TRBD1 for D (6 bases). This CDR3 region has 14 residues. CDR1 is GTSNPN, CDR2 SVGIG, per germline (reference sequence). Trimming removed 3 bases at V and 6 bases at J, with 14 bases between. This chain's CDR3 is CAWRGGMYAGELFF. Written as DNA, the CDR3 is TGTGCCTGGAGAGGGGGAATGTACGCCGGGGAGCTGTTTTTT. The full variable domain, in which reference TRBV30 and TRBJ2-2 provide the parts outside the CDR3, is SQTIHQWPATLVQPVGSPLSLECTVEGTSNPNLYWYRQAAGRGLQLLFYSVGIGQISSEVPQNLSASRPQDRQFILSSKKLLLSDSGFYLCAWRGGMYAGELFFGEGSRLTVL.

The V gene is TRBV2, the J gene TRBJ2-3; maybe TRBD1 (5 bases). Germline loops: CDR1 SNHLY, CDR2 FYNNEI. Trimming cost V 8 bases and J 5 bases, with 14 bases left between them. The CDR3 is 13 amino acids. The CDR3 protein is CASGLVGRDTQYF. CDR3 sequence (DNA): TGTGCCAGCGGCCTTGTGGGGCGAGATACGCAGTATTTT.

J is TRBJ2-5 and V is TRBV3-1 (or the pseudogene TRBV3-2); TRBD2 matches at 9 bases. V shed 0 bases, J shed 0 bases, and the junction held 14 bases outside the gene matches. This CDR3 spans 20 amino acids. Germline V gene sequence: CDR1 LGHDT, CDR2 YNNKEL (reference sequence). The CDR3 loop is CASSQDIFRLAGRDQETQYF. The CDR3, as DNA: TGTGCCAGCAGCCAAGATATTTTCCGGCTAGCGGGGAGGGACCAAGAGACCCAGTACTTC.

The gene calls are TRBV7-3 and TRBJ1-6, with 7 bases that match TRBD1. There are 15 residues in the CDR3. V lost 2 bases, J lost 9 bases, and 7 bases stayed unmatched. Germline V gene sequence: CDR1 SGHTA, CDR2 FQGTGA. The CDR3 reads CASSLDRASGSPLHF. CDR3 sequence (DNA): TGTGCCAGCAGCTTAGACAGGGCATCGGGTTCACCCCTCCACTTT.

This chain joins TRBV4-2 and TRBJ1-6, with 9 nucleotides matching TRBD1. CDR1 LGHNA and CDR2 YNFKEQ come from the germline V gene. The CDR3 contains 17 residues. Trimming took 0 bases from V and 7 from J; bases not matched to a gene: 7. The CDR3 DNA is TGTGCCAGCAGCCAAGATGGAAGACAGGGGGAAAATTCACCCCTCCACTTT. This sequence encodes CASSQDGRQGENSPLHF.

The V and J genes are TRBV7-8 and TRBJ1-2; D unresolved. The CDR3 totals 14 residues. Looked up from germline, CDR1 is SGHVS and CDR2 is FQNEAQ. The V end was cut by 3 bases, the J end by 0 bases, with 8 bases between. The CDR3 region is CASSFRFTNYGYTF. CDR3 coding DNA: TGTGCCAGCAGCTTTCGGTTTACTAACTATGGCTACACCTTC.

This chain's CDR3 is CASSSHGTGVPEQYF. Here the CDR3 DNA reads TGTGCCAGCAGTTCACACGGGACAGGGGTTCCCGAGCAGTACTTC. The J gene is TRBJ2-7, the V gene TRBV28, with 10 bases lining up with TRBD1. This CDR3 region has 15 residues. The germline gives CDR1 MDHEN, CDR2 SYDVKM. The V segment lost 4 bases and the J segment 6 bases; nucleotides outside the gene matches: 9.

This clone was picked up one time. The genes are TRBV7-9 and TRBJ2-1; 9 positions agree with TRBD1. V gave up 5 bases and J gave up 9 bases; unmatched junction bases: 8. Germline V lookup: CDR1 SEHNR, CDR2 FQNEAQ (reference sequence). This CDR3 region has 14 residues. The CDR3 nucleotides read TGTGCCAGCAGCCAACAGGGGGCGCGGAGTGAGCAGTTCTTC. The encoded protein is CASSQQGARSEQFF.

By proportion, this clone is medium-sized (0.01 to 0.1%). V usage is TRBV5-1 and J usage is TRBJ1-5, with D unclear. The CDR3 sequence is 13 residues long. Trimming cost V 3 bases and J 7 bases, with 11 bases left between them. Germline V gene lookup returns CDR1 SGHRS and CDR2 YFSETQ. CDR3 region: CASSWEGDQPQHF. CDR3 sequence (DNA): TGCGCCAGCAGCTGGGAGGGTGACCAGCCCCAGCATTTT.

This clone is a singleton in its sample. The chain joins TRBV7-3 to TRBJ1-1, with a possible D match to TRBD1 (5 bases). Per the germline V gene, CDR1 is SGHTA and CDR2 is FQGTGA. The CDR3 extends over 15 amino acids. Trimming removed 2 bases from V and 8 bases from J, with 18 bases in between. The CDR3, as DNA: TGTGCCAGCAGCTTAGGAGGGGCGAGAGTAACCGAAGCTTTCTTT. Translation: CASSLGGARVTEAFF. The full variable domain, with the rest looked up from reference TRBV7-3 and TRBJ1-1, is GAGVSQTPSNKVTEKGKYVELRCDPISGHTALYWYRQSLGQGPEFLIYFQGTGAADDSGLPNDRFFAVRPEGSVSTLKIQRTERGDSAVYLCASSLGGARVTEAFFGQGTRLTVV.

This sequence joins TRBV19 and TRBJ2-5; 8 nucleotides agree with TRBD2. V was pared by 5 bases and J by 5 bases, with 4 bases of the junction left unmatched. Germline-derived CDR1 and CDR2 are LNHDA and SQIVND (reference sequence). CDR3 size: 13 residues. The CDR3 coding sequence is TGTGCCAGTAGTGTAGCGGGGAGTGAGACCCAGTACTTC. As protein: CASSVAGSETQYF. Full variable domain (remainder filled in from reference TRBV19 and TRBJ2-5): DGGITQSPKYLFRKEGQNVTLSCEQNLNHDAMYWYRQDPGQGLRLIYYSQIVNDFQKGDIAEGYSVSREKKESFPLTVTSAQKNPTAFYLCASSVAGSETQYFGPGTRLLVL.

This chain uses TRBV20-1 with TRBJ1-4, with D tentatively TRBD1 (6 bases). The germline V and J ends were trimmed by 5 bases and 8 bases, with 9 bases remaining between them. There are 11 residues in the CDR3. CDR1 DFQATT and CDR2 SNEGSKA come from the germline V gene (reference sequence). The CDR3 nucleotides read TGCAGTGCTTTACAGGGAGAAAAACTGTTTTTT. Translated: CSALQGEKLFF.

V is TRBV28 and J is TRBJ1-2, with 9 positions matching TRBD1. The length of the CDR3 is 13 residues. Trimming removed 5 bases from V and 8 bases from J; junction bases left unmatched: 6. Per the germline V gene, CDR1 is MDHEN and CDR2 is SYDVKM. The CDR3 DNA reads as TGTGCCAGCAGTCCGGGACAGGGCCTGGGCTACACCTTC. Translated, it gives CASSPGQGLGYTF.

This chain connects TRBV11-2 to TRBJ2-7; TRBD2 aligns across 7 bases. V was clipped by 2 bases and J by 4 bases; unmatched bases: 8. This CDR3 has 15 amino acids. CDR1 and CDR2 from the germline V gene are SGHAT and FQNNGV. The DNA of the CDR3 is TGTGCCAGCAGCTTACTCGGGGGGAGGGCGTACGAGCAGTACTTC. This translates into CASSLLGGRAYEQYF.

This rearrangement joins TRBV10-3 to TRBJ2-1, with a weak D call TRBD2 (5 bases). The CDR3 loop spans 16 amino acids. Looked up from germline, CDR1 is ENHRY and CDR2 is SYGVKD. Trimming stripped 2 bases from V and 0 bases from J, with 11 bases between. The CDR3 protein is CAISERTGSSYNEQFF. The CDR3 region has the DNA TGTGCCATCAGTGAGAGGACTGGCAGCTCCTACAATGAGCAGTTCTTC.

This clone was seen only once. In DNA, the CDR3 is TGTGCCAGCAGCCGAGGGGACAGGGTTAGCCAGTTCTTC. Translation: CASSRGDRVSQFF. This chain links TRBV7-2 with TRBJ2-1, with 9 bases aligning to TRBD1. Trimming cost V 5 bases and J 13 bases; bases outside gene matches: 9. Germline-derived CDR1 and CDR2 are SGHTA and FQGNSA. The CDR3 has 13 amino acids.

V and J are TRBV19 and TRBJ1-5, with TRBD1 identical over 8 bases. The germline V gene has CDR1 LNHDA and CDR2 SQIVND (reference sequence). This CDR3 is 14 amino acids long. V lost 5 bases and J lost 7; bases outside the gene matches: 7. The CDR3 nucleotides read TGTGCCAGTAGTTCGGACAGGGTGTGGCAGCCCCAGCATTTT. It encodes CASSSDRVWQPQHF.

Notes on this clone: Distinct nucleotide sequences in the sample also encode this CDR3. The chain recombines TRBV19 with TRBJ2-7; D is possibly TRBD2 (6 bases). CDR3 length equals 13 residues. Germline values: CDR1 LNHDA, CDR2 SQIVND (reference sequence). V lost 5 bases, J lost 0 bases, and 8 bases lay in between. CDR3 nucleotide sequence: TGTGCCAGTAGTCGCGGGGTCTCCTACGAGCAGTACTTC. Its translation: CASSRGVSYEQYF.

The V and J genes are TRBV19 and TRBJ2-4, with D possibly matching TRBD2 (5 bases). The CDR3 extends over 14 amino acids. The V end lost 4 bases, the J end lost 4 bases, and 11 bases lay between the germline ends. Germline-derived CDR1 and CDR2 are LNHDA and SQIVND (reference sequence). CDR3 region: CASSTRGSKNIQYF. The CDR3 DNA reads TGTGCCAGTAGTACTAGAGGGTCGAAAAACATTCAGTACTTC.

V and J are TRBV7-2 and TRBJ2-1; tentative D call: TRBD2 (6 bases). V was pared by 4 bases and J by 0 bases, with 13 bases between. The CDR3 totals 16 residues. Germline-derived CDR1 and CDR2 are SGHTA and FQGNSA. The CDR3 nucleotides read TGTGCCAGCAGCTCCGCGGGGCCCTCCTCCTACAATGAGCAGTTCTTC. It specifies CASSSAGPSSYNEQFF. The whole variable domain, remainder taken from reference TRBV7-2 and TRBJ2-1, is GAGVSQSPSNKVTEKGKDVELRCDPISGHTALYWYRQSLGQGLEFLIYFQGNSAPDKSGLPSDRFSAERTGGSVSTLTIQRTQQEDSAVYLCASSSAGPSSYNEQFFGPGTRLTVL.